This T cell receptor (beta chain) was sequenced during a study of human T cells and chemical hapten exposure. Overall study context: Sensitizing treatment utilized 2% DPC over a roughly 2 cm by roughly 2 cm portion of upper inner arm skin. Application of 0.01% DPC to the upper back was done by patch test, with a reading at 6 days. Study results and limitations: Among expanded TCRs, significantly more large CDR3 similarity clusters formed than among controls. Healthy individuals' immune responses may differ from those of donors, who had alopecia.

TCRdb independently ran MiXCR on the RACE reads; one entry per CDR3 protein. This table holds approximately 71,000 distinct CDR3 sequences, approximately 9.4% found once. Germline V lookup: CDR1 DFQATT, CDR2 SNEGSKA (reference sequence). The germline V and J ends were trimmed by 2 bases and 1 base, with 8 bases remaining between them. This CDR3 spans 13 amino acids. Of note for this clonotype: What it recognizes is unknown.

Time point noted: patch test 1, 2 weeks after DPC sensitization. Treatment in this sample: therapeutic diphenylcyclopropenone sensitization with weekly scalp DPC. The starting material was whole blood, obtained in connection with sensitization to the hapten diphenylcyclopropenone (DPC). The sequence was obtained from a woman in her thirties or forties with alopecia areata. Some clones in this sample may be carry-over from other donors' samples. The chain carries TRBV20-1 and TRBJ1-2, with D uncertain. CDR3 in DNA: TGCAGTGCTAGACAGGACGTTAACTATGGCTACACCTTC. This translates into CSARQDVNYGYTF.